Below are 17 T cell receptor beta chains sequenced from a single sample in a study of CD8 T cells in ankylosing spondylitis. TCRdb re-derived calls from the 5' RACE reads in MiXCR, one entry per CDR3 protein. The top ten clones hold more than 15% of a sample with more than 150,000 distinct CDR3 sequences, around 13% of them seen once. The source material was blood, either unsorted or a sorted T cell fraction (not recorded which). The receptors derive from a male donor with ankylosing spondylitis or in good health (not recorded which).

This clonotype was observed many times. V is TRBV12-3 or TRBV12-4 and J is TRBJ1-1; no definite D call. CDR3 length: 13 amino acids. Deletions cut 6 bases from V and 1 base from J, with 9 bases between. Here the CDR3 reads CASRLTRNTEAFF. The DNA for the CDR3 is TGTGCCAGCAGGCTGACCCGGAACACTGAAGCTTTCTTT.

CDR3 sequence (DNA): TGTGCCAGCAGTTTCGCCTGGGACACTGAAGCTTTCTTT. Translated: CASSFAWDTEAFF. The chain employs TRBV27 and TRBJ1-1; D unclear. With 3 bases removed from V and 3 bases from J, the gap between germline ends came to 8 bases. The germline gives CDR1 MNHEY, CDR2 SMNVEV (reference sequence). This CDR3 has 13 amino acids.

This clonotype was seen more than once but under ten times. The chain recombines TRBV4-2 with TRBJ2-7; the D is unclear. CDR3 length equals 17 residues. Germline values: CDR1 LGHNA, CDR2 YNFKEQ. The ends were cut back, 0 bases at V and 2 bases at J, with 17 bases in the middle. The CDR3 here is CASSQEIGSGNAYEQYF. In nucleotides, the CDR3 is TGTGCCAGCAGCCAAGAAATAGGGTCAGGTAATGCCTACGAGCAGTACTTC.

The DNA of the CDR3 is TGTGCCAGCAGTCCGGGGGCAGGGCCGGGCTACACCTTC. This codes for CASSPGAGPGYTF. The rearrangement joins TRBV27 to TRBJ1-2; D may be TRBD1 (6 bases). In germline, CDR1 is MNHEY, CDR2 SMNVEV (reference sequence). The V and J ends lost 5 bases and 8 bases respectively, with 15 bases between them. The CDR3 has 13 amino acids.

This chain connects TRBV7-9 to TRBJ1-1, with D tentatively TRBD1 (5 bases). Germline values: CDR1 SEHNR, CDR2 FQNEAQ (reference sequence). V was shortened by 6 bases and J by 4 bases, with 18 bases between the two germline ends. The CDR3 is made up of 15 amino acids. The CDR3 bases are TGTGCCAGCAGAACAAAAGAGGGGAGTATCACTGAAGCTTTCTTT. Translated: CASRTKEGSITEAFF.

Here the CDR3 reads CASSLTSGVPSYEQYF. The CDR3 bases are TGTGCCAGCAGCTTAACATCGGGGGTGCCCTCCTACGAGCAGTACTTC. The chain combines TRBV11-2 with TRBJ2-7; a possible D gene is TRBD2 (6 bases). CDR3 length equals 16 residues. Trimming pared 2 bases from V and 0 bases from J, leaving 14 bases between. Germline CDR1 and CDR2: SGHAT and FQNNGV.

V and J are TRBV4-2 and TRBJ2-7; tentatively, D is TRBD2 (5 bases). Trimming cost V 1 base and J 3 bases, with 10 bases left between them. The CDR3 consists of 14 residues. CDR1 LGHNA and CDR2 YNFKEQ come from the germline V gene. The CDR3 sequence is CASSQASGNYEQYF. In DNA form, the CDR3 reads TGTGCCAGCAGCCAAGCAAGCGGTAACTACGAGCAGTACTTC.

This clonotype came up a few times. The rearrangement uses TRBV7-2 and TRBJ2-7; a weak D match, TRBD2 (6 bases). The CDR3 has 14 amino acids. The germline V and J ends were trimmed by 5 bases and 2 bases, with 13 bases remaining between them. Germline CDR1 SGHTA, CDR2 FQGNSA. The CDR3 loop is CASSKRLVPYEQYF. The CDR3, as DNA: TGTGCCAGCAGCAAACGACTAGTTCCCTACGAGCAGTACTTC.

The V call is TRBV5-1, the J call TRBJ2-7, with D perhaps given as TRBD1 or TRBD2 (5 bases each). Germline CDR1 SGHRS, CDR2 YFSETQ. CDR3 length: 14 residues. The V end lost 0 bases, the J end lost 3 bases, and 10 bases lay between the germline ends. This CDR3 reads CASSLGDGDYEQYF. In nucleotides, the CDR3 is TGCGCCAGCAGCTTGGGGGACGGAGACTACGAGCAGTACTTC.

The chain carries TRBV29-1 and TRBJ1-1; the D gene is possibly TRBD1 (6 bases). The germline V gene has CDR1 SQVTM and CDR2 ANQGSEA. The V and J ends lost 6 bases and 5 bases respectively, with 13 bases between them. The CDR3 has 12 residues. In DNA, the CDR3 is TGCAGCGTCTCCCCAGGGGAAACTGAAGCTTTCTTT. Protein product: CSVSPGETEAFF.

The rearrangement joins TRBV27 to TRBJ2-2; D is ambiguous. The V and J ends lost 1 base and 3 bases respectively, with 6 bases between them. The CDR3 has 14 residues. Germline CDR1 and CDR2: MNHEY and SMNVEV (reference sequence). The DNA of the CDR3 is TGTGCCAGCAGTTTATGGGCGGACACCGGGGAGCTGTTTTTT. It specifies CASSLWADTGELFF.

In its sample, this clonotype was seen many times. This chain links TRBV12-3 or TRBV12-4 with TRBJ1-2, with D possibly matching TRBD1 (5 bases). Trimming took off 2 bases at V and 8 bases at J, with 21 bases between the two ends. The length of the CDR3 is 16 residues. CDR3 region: CASSLKATGKVTGYTF. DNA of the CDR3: TGTGCCAGCAGTTTAAAGGCCACAGGAAAAGTAACCGGCTACACCTTC.

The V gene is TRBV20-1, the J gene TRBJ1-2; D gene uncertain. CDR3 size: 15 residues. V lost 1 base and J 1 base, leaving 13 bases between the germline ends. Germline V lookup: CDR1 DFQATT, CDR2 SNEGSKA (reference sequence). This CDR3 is CSARGSPDYNYGYTF. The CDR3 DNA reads TGCAGTGCTAGAGGTTCCCCGGACTATAACTATGGCTACACCTTC.

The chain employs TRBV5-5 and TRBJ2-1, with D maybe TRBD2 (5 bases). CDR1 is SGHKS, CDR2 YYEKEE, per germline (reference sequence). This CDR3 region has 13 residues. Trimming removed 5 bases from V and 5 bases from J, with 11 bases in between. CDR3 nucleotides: TGTGCCAGCAGGGGGAGAGGCGACAATGAGCAGTTCTTC. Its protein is CASRGRGDNEQFF.

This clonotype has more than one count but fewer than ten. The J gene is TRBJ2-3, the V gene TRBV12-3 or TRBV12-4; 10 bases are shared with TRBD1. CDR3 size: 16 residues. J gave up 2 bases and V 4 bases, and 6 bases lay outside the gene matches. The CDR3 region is CASSSPGTGVTDTQYF. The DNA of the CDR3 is TGTGCCAGCAGTTCTCCCGGGACAGGGGTCACAGATACGCAGTATTTT.

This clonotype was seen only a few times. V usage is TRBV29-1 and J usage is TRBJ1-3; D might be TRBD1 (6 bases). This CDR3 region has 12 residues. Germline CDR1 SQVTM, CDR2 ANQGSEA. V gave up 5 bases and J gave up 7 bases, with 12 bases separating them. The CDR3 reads CSVHAGENTIYF. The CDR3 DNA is TGCAGCGTTCACGCAGGGGAGAACACCATATATTTT.

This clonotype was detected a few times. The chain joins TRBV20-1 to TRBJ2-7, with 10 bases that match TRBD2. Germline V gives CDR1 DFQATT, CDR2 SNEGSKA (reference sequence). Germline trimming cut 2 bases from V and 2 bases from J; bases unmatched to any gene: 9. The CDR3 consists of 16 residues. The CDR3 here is CSARTRLAGTTYEQYF. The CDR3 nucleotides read TGCAGTGCTAGAACGCGACTAGCGGGTACGACCTACGAGCAGTACTTC.